A single sample gave rise to the 27 T cell receptor beta chains below, sequenced in a study of sequential checkpoint blockade in melanoma. Method: immunoSEQ multiplex PCR; TCRdb's copy keeps in-frame clones and lacks some. The repertoire consists of roughly 2,800 clones, with under 20% occurring once and the leading ten covering less than 25%. Sample treatment: randomized to nivolumab then ipilimumab (arm A) or the reverse (arm B). The specimen comprised tumor tissue (inferred from file names), sampled from a patient given nivolumab and ipilimumab in sequence. The receptor set was obtained from a human donor with melanoma.

This clone was counted only a few times. The chain joins TRBV11-3 to TRBJ2-3; no clear D. Germline lookup yields CDR1 SGHNT and CDR2 YENEEA. There are 14 residues in the CDR3. V was shortened by 3 bases and J by 6 bases, with 13 bases between the two germline ends. The CDR3 spells CASSLARVRDTQYF. As DNA, the CDR3 is TGTGCCAGCAGCTTGGCAAGGGTAAGGGATACGCAGTATTTT.

This clone has a count of ten or more. V is TRBV7-5 and J is TRBJ1-1. TRBV7-5 counts as a pseudogene. The CDR3 has 16 amino acids. For the CDR3, the DNA is TGTGCCAGCAGCTCTAAGGGGGGCCCCGGTGGGACTGAAGCTTTCTTT. It specifies CASSSKGGPGGTEAFF.

This clone was counted ten times or more. This chain links TRBV9 with TRBJ2-2, with 9 bases fitting TRBD2. The length of the CDR3 is 18 residues. V dropped 4 bases and J dropped 3; count of bases not matched to a gene: 13. Germline V gene sequence: CDR1 SGDLS, CDR2 YYNGEE. The CDR3 DNA is TGTGCCAGCAGCCCAGAAGGTAGCGGGAGTCCCGACACCGGGGAGCTGTTTTTT. It translates to CASSPEGSGSPDTGELFF.

At least ten counts were recorded for this clone. The rearrangement joins TRBV11-3 to TRBJ2-4, with D perhaps matching TRBD1 (6 bases). Germline V gene data show CDR1 as SGHNT and CDR2 as YENEEA. CDR3 length equals 15 residues. The V gene lost 2 bases and the J gene lost 4 bases, with 12 bases spanning the gap. Here the CDR3 reads CASSLREGVKNIQYF. The CDR3 DNA reads as TGTGCCAGCAGCTTACGTGAGGGGGTAAAAAACATTCAGTACTTC.

The gene calls are TRBV9 and TRBJ2-1; 12 positions match TRBD1. Germline CDR1 SGDLS, CDR2 YYNGEE. Unmatched junction bases numbered 7, after V lost 4 bases and J lost 8 bases. This CDR3 has 15 residues. The CDR3 DNA reads as TGTGCCAGCAGCTCAACCGGGACAGGGGGCGATGAGCAGTTCTTC. Its translation: CASSSTGTGGDEQFF.

CDR3 coding DNA: TGTGCCTGGACTGGGTATGAAGAGACCCAGTACTTC. Encoded protein: CAWTGYEETQYF. V and J are TRBV30 and TRBJ2-5, with D uncertain. The CDR3 spans 12 residues. Germline CDR1 and CDR2: GTSNPN and SVGIG (reference sequence). The V end lost 4 bases, the J end lost 3 bases, and 9 bases lay between the germline ends.

This clone was recorded a few times. The gene calls are TRBV9 and TRBJ2-5; the D is unclear. The V end lost 5 bases, the J end lost 5 bases, and 10 bases lay between the germline ends. Germline-derived CDR1 and CDR2 are SGDLS and YYNGEE. The CDR3 has 12 amino acids. In DNA, the CDR3 is TGTGCCAGCAGTGAATATAGGGAGACCCAGTACTTC. Translated, it gives CASSEYRETQYF.

By share of the sample, this clone is medium-sized (0.01 to 0.1%). V and J are TRBV9 and TRBJ2-7, with D possibly TRBD2 on 7 matching bases. CDR3 length: 16 residues. Germline values: CDR1 SGDLS, CDR2 YYNGEE. Trimming removed 3 bases at V and 3 bases at J, with 19 bases between. The CDR3 here is CASSAPSAGAFYEQYF. CDR3 sequence (DNA): TGTGCCAGCAGCGCCCCAAGCGCGGGGGCGTTCTACGAGCAGTACTTC.

This clone has ten or more counts. The chain has TRBV11-3 and TRBJ1-4, with D perhaps TRBD1 (6 bases). Looked up from germline, CDR1 is SGHNT and CDR2 is YENEEA. The germline V and J ends were trimmed by 7 bases and 3 bases, with 12 bases remaining between them. The CDR3 runs 14 residues. DNA for the CDR3: TGTGCCAGCAAACAGGGTTTAGCTAATGAAAAACTGTTTTTT. Protein product: CASKQGLANEKLFF.

The chain has TRBV18 and TRBJ1-1, with D perhaps TRBD1 (5 bases). V dropped 5 bases and J dropped 0 bases, with 10 bases sitting between them. The germline V gene has CDR1 KGHSH and CDR2 LQKENI. CDR3 length: 14 residues. The CDR3 reads CASSEDTMNTEAFF. Written as DNA, the CDR3 is TGTGCCAGCTCAGAGGACACAATGAACACTGAAGCTTTCTTT.

This clone is labeled as large (0.1 to 1%). The chain uses TRBV9 and TRBJ1-2; the D is unclear. Germline V CDR1 and CDR2: SGDLS, YYNGEE. The CDR3 is made up of 15 amino acids. V lost 4 bases and J lost 0, with 13 bases in between. The CDR3 region is CASSPYRQANYGYTF. CDR3 DNA: TGTGCCAGCAGCCCGTACCGTCAGGCTAACTATGGCTACACCTTC.

By sample fraction, this clone is large. The rearrangement links TRBV9 to TRBJ2-7, with D perhaps TRBD1 (6 bases). Trimming pared 0 bases from V and 7 bases from J, leaving 11 bases between. The germline V gene encodes CDR1 SGDLS and CDR2 YYNGEE. CDR3 length: 13 residues. CDR3 loop: CASSVAGAREQYF. The CDR3 nucleotides read TGTGCCAGCAGCGTAGCAGGGGCGCGGGAGCAGTACTTC.

Sample share makes this clone large. The chain couples TRBV11-3 to TRBJ2-4, with 8 bases identical to TRBD2. V lost 4 bases and J lost 9; bases outside the gene matches: 11. This CDR3 has 15 residues. CDR1 is SGHNT and CDR2 is YENEEA in the germline V gene. CDR3 sequence reads: CASSSWEGTRGIQYF. The CDR3 bases are TGTGCCAGCAGCTCCTGGGAGGGGACTAGGGGCATTCAGTACTTC.

By share, this clone ranks as large (0.1 to 1%). The rearrangement joins TRBV19 to TRBJ1-4, with D tentatively TRBD1 (6 bases). CDR1 is LNHDA, CDR2 SQIVND, per germline (reference sequence). Trimming removed 6 bases from V and 4 bases from J, with 15 bases in between. This CDR3 region has 15 residues. The CDR3 coding sequence is TGTGCCAGTAGCACGAGGACAGCCTTTAATGAAAAACTGTTTTTT. Its translation is CASSTRTAFNEKLFF.

The chain couples TRBV5-1 to TRBJ1-1; 8 bases map to TRBD1. The CDR3 has 14 residues. V shed 4 bases, J shed 4 bases, and the junction held 6 bases outside the gene matches. CDR1 is SGHRS, CDR2 YFSETQ, per germline. The CDR3 protein is CASSVGTGGTEAFF. CDR3 coding DNA: TGCGCCAGCAGCGTAGGGACAGGAGGCACTGAAGCTTTCTTT. The full variable domain, completed using reference TRBV5-1 and TRBJ1-1, is KAGVTQTPRYLIKTRGQQVTLSCSPISGHRSVSWYQQTPGQGLQFLFEYFSETQRNKGNFPGRFSGRQFSNSRSEMNVSTLELGDSALYLCASSVGTGGTEAFFGQGTRLTVV.

The J gene is TRBJ1-5, the V gene TRBV6-8, with D maybe TRBD1 (6 bases). The CDR3 sequence is 15 residues long. The V gene's germline CDR1 is MNHGY and CDR2 SAAAGT. V lost 3 bases and J 4 bases, leaving 13 bases between the germline ends. CDR3 amino acids: CASSYEGVPNQPQHF. The CDR3 nucleotides read TGTGCCAGCAGTTATGAGGGGGTCCCTAATCAGCCCCAGCATTTT.

The chain joins TRBV5-1 to TRBJ2-7; 7 bases map to TRBD1. CDR1 is SGHRS and CDR2 is YFSETQ in the germline V gene. The CDR3 length is 15 residues. The V and J ends lost 4 bases and 0 bases, in that order; junction bases with no gene match: 7. The CDR3 loop is CASSQTTGYSYEQYF. The CDR3 DNA is TGCGCCAGCAGCCAGACGACAGGGTACTCCTACGAGCAGTACTTC.

This clone is large within its sample. The gene calls are TRBV18 and TRBJ2-1; 8 bases match TRBD2. This CDR3 is built from 15 residues. The germline CDR1 and CDR2 sequences are KGHSH and LQKENI. Trimming at V came to 3 bases and at J to 5 bases, leaving 6 bases not matched to a gene. CDR3 coding DNA: TGTGCCAGCTCACCTTTAGGGCGGGGGGACAATGAGCAGTTCTTC. Its translation is CASSPLGRGDNEQFF.

This clone was seen a handful of times. The V gene is TRBV9, the J gene TRBJ1-5; the D gene is possibly TRBD1 (5 bases). This CDR3 has 13 amino acids. V lost 7 bases and J lost 5, with 13 bases in between. Per the germline V gene, CDR1 is SGDLS and CDR2 is YYNGEE. CDR3 in amino acids: CASGPGPDQPQHF. CDR3 DNA: TGTGCCAGCGGTCCGGGGCCGGATCAGCCCCAGCATTTT.

The J gene is TRBJ2-6, the V gene TRBV6-8; a weak D match, TRBD1 (5 bases). V lost 11 bases and J 2 bases, leaving 16 bases between the germline ends. Per the germline V gene, CDR1 is MNHGY and CDR2 is SAAAGT. The CDR3 has 15 amino acids. The CDR3 nucleotides are TGTGCCGTGGGGCAGATTGTAGCTGGGGCCAACGTCCTGACTTTC. This gives the protein CAVGQIVAGANVLTF.

Within the sample, this clone is medium-sized. The rearrangement uses TRBV9 and TRBJ2-1; maybe TRBD1 (5 bases). Trimming took 4 bases from V and 0 from J, leaving 11 bases between them. This CDR3 spans 15 amino acids. Germline CDR1 is SGDLS and CDR2 is YYNGEE. The CDR3 loop is CASSPWGRSYNEQFF. The CDR3 DNA reads TGTGCCAGCAGCCCCTGGGGCCGCTCCTACAATGAGCAGTTCTTC.

The sample holds a few counts of this clone. This chain links TRBV5-1 with TRBJ1-2; a possible D gene is TRBD1 (6 bases). Germline lookup yields CDR1 SGHRS and CDR2 YFSETQ. The CDR3 runs to 14 residues. V was pared by 4 bases and J by 8 bases, with 18 bases between. The CDR3 sequence is CASSPIQGGTGYTF. For the CDR3, the DNA is TGCGCCAGCAGCCCCATTCAAGGGGGGACGGGCTACACCTTC.

Relative to its sample, this clone is medium-sized. The V and J genes are TRBV11-3 and TRBJ2-2; D not certain. Looked up from germline, CDR1 is SGHNT and CDR2 is YENEEA. The length of the CDR3 is 14 residues. Deletions cut 1 base from V and 1 base from J, with 4 bases between. The CDR3 spells CASSLVMNTGELFF. CDR3 in DNA: TGTGCCAGCAGCTTAGTGATGAACACCGGGGAGCTGTTTTTT.

This clone was counted between two and nine times. The V and J genes are TRBV19 and TRBJ2-1; 11 nucleotides agree with TRBD2. Looked up from germline, CDR1 is LNHDA and CDR2 is SQIVND (reference sequence). J was trimmed by 3 bases and V by 2 bases; bases with no gene match: 21. The CDR3 is made up of 22 amino acids. DNA of the CDR3: TGTGCCAGTAGTATATCGCCTGCGGGTGCCACTACTAGCGGGAGAAGCTACAATGAGCAGTTCTTC. This codes for CASSISPAGATTSGRSYNEQFF.

There are a few counts of this clone. J is TRBJ2-3 and V is TRBV11-3; weak D call: TRBD2 (7 bases). Germline V gene data show CDR1 as SGHNT and CDR2 as YENEEA. This CDR3 spans 15 amino acids. V shed 5 bases and J shed 5 bases, with 17 bases lying between them. The CDR3 loop is CASSPWGGQGDTQYF. CDR3 coding DNA: TGTGCCAGCAGCCCCTGGGGGGGGCAAGGAGATACGCAGTATTTT.

The V and J genes are TRBV28 and TRBJ2-3; TRBD1 matches at 7 bases. This CDR3 is built from 13 residues. With 4 bases clipped from V and 8 bases from J, the junction kept 6 bases outside the gene matches. Per the germline V gene, CDR1 is MDHEN and CDR2 is SYDVKM. The CDR3 loop is CASSSLQGTTQYF. In DNA form, the CDR3 reads TGTGCCAGCAGTTCCTTACAGGGGACTACGCAGTATTTT.

The chain has TRBV19 and TRBJ2-1, with 7 bases identical to TRBD1. V trimming: 4 bases; J trimming: 7 bases; junction bases outside the gene matches: 13. The CDR3 covers 16 residues. Germline CDR1 is LNHDA and CDR2 is SQIVND (reference sequence). The CDR3 DNA reads TGTGCCAGTAGTACCCGGGACAGATCCTTTAGGAATGAGCAGTTCTTC. It translates to CASSTRDRSFRNEQFF.